These 23 T cell receptor beta chains share one sample of origin, sequenced in a study of blood T cell repertoires in COVID-19. Clones were sequenced by immunoSEQ multiplex PCR, and TCRdb holds only the in-frame ones, with some missing. Here the sample spans 97,000 or so clones, less than 85% being singletons. Sequenced material: peripheral blood. These receptors were collected from a woman of 80 years or more with active or convalescent COVID-19.

This sequence joins TRBV19 and TRBJ2-1, with 13 positions matching TRBD2. This CDR3 contains 17 residues. CDR1 is LNHDA and CDR2 is SQIVND in the germline V gene (reference sequence). J was trimmed by 7 bases and V by 5 bases; bases with no gene match: 11. The CDR3 here is CASSRGLAGVQFNEQFF. Written as DNA, the CDR3 is TGTGCCAGTAGTCGCGGACTAGCGGGAGTCCAATTTAATGAGCAGTTCTTC.

V is TRBV29-1 and J is TRBJ2-7, with a possible D match to TRBD1 (6 bases). This CDR3 is 13 amino acids long. CDR1 is SQVTM, CDR2 ANQGSEA, per germline. The V end lost 4 bases, the J end lost 4 bases, and 14 bases lay between the germline ends. This chain's CDR3 is CSVVQDSLYEQYF. DNA for the CDR3: TGCAGCGTTGTACAGGACAGCTTATACGAGCAGTACTTC.

This clone was detected ten times or more. This sequence joins TRBV5-5 and TRBJ2-2; TRBD2 matches 7 bases. The CDR3 covers 16 residues. Germline V lookup: CDR1 SGHKS, CDR2 YYEKEE (reference sequence). V lost 3 bases, J lost 6 bases, and 11 bases stayed unmatched. The CDR3 protein is CASSSRGVGWAGELFF. The DNA for the CDR3 is TGTGCCAGCAGCTCCCGGGGGGTTGGTTGGGCCGGGGAGCTGTTTTTT. The full variable domain, completed using reference TRBV5-5 and TRBJ2-2, is DAGVTQSPTHLIKTRGQQVTLRCSPISGHKSVSWYQQVLGQGPQFIFQYYEKEERGRGNFPDRFSARQFPNYSSELNVNALLLGDSALYLCASSSRGVGWAGELFFGEGSRLTVL.

The genes are TRBV14 and TRBJ2-5; 8 bases align to TRBD2. The trim removed 4 bases at V and 7 bases at J, leaving 11 bases unmatched. Germline V gene data show CDR1 as SGHDN and CDR2 as FVKESK. The CDR3 runs 15 residues. The CDR3 loop is CASSLRAGGQGTQYF. CDR3 coding DNA: TGTGCCAGCAGCCTTCGGGCGGGAGGTCAGGGGACCCAGTACTTC.

V gene TRBV28 combines with J gene TRBJ1-2, with D maybe TRBD1 (5 bases). Germline CDR1 reads MDHEN; CDR2 reads SYDVKM. Trimming took off 5 bases at V and 7 bases at J, with 20 bases between the two ends. This CDR3 region has 15 residues. The CDR3 loop reads CASSPLPAGPFGYTF. Here the CDR3 DNA reads TGTGCCAGCAGTCCCTTACCGGCGGGACCGTTTGGCTACACCTTC.

In its sample, this clone was seen a few times. The sample carries other DNA sequences with the same CDR3. This chain connects TRBV7-3 to TRBJ1-1; 7 nucleotides line up with TRBD1. This CDR3 is built from 14 residues. CDR1 is SGHTA and CDR2 is FQGTGA in the germline V gene. V dropped 0 bases and J dropped 3; count of bases not matched to a gene: 1. CDR3 sequence reads: CASSLTGGDTEAFF. In DNA form, the CDR3 reads TGTGCCAGCAGCTTAACAGGGGGCGACACTGAAGCTTTCTTT.

The chain is built from TRBV5-6 and TRBJ2-1; 9 positions match TRBD2. Germline V gene sequence: CDR1 SGHDT, CDR2 YYEEEE. The length of the CDR3 is 14 residues. The junction had 8 bases not matched to a gene; V was cut back by 0 bases and J by 13 bases. The CDR3 DNA is TGTGCCAGCAGCTTGGGAATCGGCGGGAGGGCACAGTTCTTC. It translates to CASSLGIGGRAQFF. The whole variable domain, filled in from reference TRBV5-6 and TRBJ2-1, reads DAGVTQSPTHLIKTRGQQVTLRCSPKSGHDTVSWYQQALGQGPQFIFQYYEEEERQRGNFPDRFSGHQFPNYSSELNVNALLLGDSALYLCASSLGIGGRAQFFGPGTRLTVL.

The chain uses TRBV30 and TRBJ1-3, with 7 bases aligning to TRBD1. The CDR3 runs 14 residues. Germline loops: CDR1 GTSNPN, CDR2 SVGIG (reference sequence). With 2 bases clipped from V and 7 bases from J, the junction kept 8 bases outside the gene matches. The CDR3 DNA sequence: TGTGCCTGGAGTCAGGGGGAGACGGGGAACACCATATATTTT. Its protein product is CAWSQGETGNTIYF.

The rearrangement uses TRBV5-1 and TRBJ2-5, with D maybe TRBD1 (5 bases). Germline V CDR1 and CDR2: SGHRS, YFSETQ. Trimming stripped 0 bases from V and 3 bases from J, with 9 bases between. This CDR3 comprises 14 residues. In DNA, the CDR3 is TGCGCCAGCAGCTTGGACTCAGGGAAAGAGACCCAGTACTTC. It translates to CASSLDSGKETQYF.

The chain has TRBV7-8 and TRBJ2-1; the D gene is possibly TRBD1 (6 bases). This CDR3 comprises 15 residues. The germline CDR1 and CDR2 sequences are SGHVS and FQNEAQ. The V end lost 3 bases, the J end lost 5 bases, and 14 bases lay between the germline ends. The CDR3 sequence: CASSFDRPGNNEQFF. CDR3 in DNA: TGTGCCAGCAGCTTCGACAGGCCTGGGAACAATGAGCAGTTCTTC.

The rearrangement joins TRBV7-9 to TRBJ2-5; TRBD2 aligns across 14 bases. The J segment lost 4 bases and the V segment lost 5 bases, leaving 12 bases of the junction unmatched. This CDR3 spans 18 amino acids. Germline assignment: CDR1 SEHNR and CDR2 FQNEAQ (reference sequence). The CDR3 here is CASSLTKGTSGSGETQYF. The CDR3 DNA reads TGTGCCAGCAGCCTAACCAAAGGGACTAGCGGGAGTGGAGAGACCCAGTACTTC.

V is TRBV6-1 and J is TRBJ1-5, with 7 nucleotides matching TRBD1. The junction had 5 bases not matched to a gene; V was cut back by 2 bases and J by 4 bases. Germline V lookup: CDR1 MNHNS, CDR2 SASEGT. The CDR3 loop spans 15 amino acids. CDR3 amino acids: CASSERTGGNQPQHF. CDR3 nucleotide sequence: TGTGCCAGCAGTGAACGGACAGGAGGGAATCAGCCCCAGCATTTT.

The V and J genes are TRBV19 and TRBJ2-1; 10 bases align to TRBD2. V lost 6 bases and J lost 0; bases outside the gene matches: 5. Germline V gene data show CDR1 as LNHDA and CDR2 as SQIVND (reference sequence). The CDR3 length is 16 residues. The CDR3 DNA reads as TGTGCCAGTAGCAGGACTAGCGGAAGCTCCTACAATGAGCAGTTCTTC. Residues: CASSRTSGSSYNEQFF.

CDR3 in DNA: TGTGCCACCAGTGTCCAGGGGGGAATAGATACGCAGTATTTT. Translating it yields CATSVQGGIDTQYF. The genes are TRBV24-1 and TRBJ2-3; a possible D gene is TRBD1 (7 bases). CDR3 length: 14 residues. Germline CDR1 KGHDR, CDR2 SFDVKD. V lost 5 bases and J lost 5, with 13 bases in between.

The chain couples TRBV19 to TRBJ2-1; D might be TRBD1 (6 bases). CDR1 LNHDA and CDR2 SQIVND come from the germline V gene (reference sequence). This CDR3 spans 15 amino acids. The ends were cut back, 3 bases at V and 2 bases at J, with 11 bases in the middle. The CDR3 nucleotides are TGTGCCAGTAGTATGGAGGACAGAGCCTACAATGAGCAGTTCTTC. Translating gives CASSMEDRAYNEQFF.

The V and J genes are TRBV9 and TRBJ2-1; 7 nucleotides agree with TRBD2. CDR1 is SGDLS and CDR2 is YYNGEE in the germline V gene. The CDR3 spans 16 residues. Trimming cost V 3 bases and J 2 bases; bases outside gene matches: 8. CDR3 region: CASSAAGGLAYNEQFF. The CDR3 region has the DNA TGTGCCAGCAGCGCGGCCGGGGGGTTGGCCTACAATGAGCAGTTCTTC.

The genes are TRBV7-2 and TRBJ2-2; D may be TRBD2 (6 bases). The CDR3 totals 17 residues. V was cut by 2 bases and J by 1 base, with 14 bases left in between. Germline CDR1 reads SGHTA; CDR2 reads FQGNSA. DNA of the CDR3: TGTGCCAGCAGCTTATTTTTTATGGGGGGGAACACCGGGGAGCTGTTTTTT. It yields the protein CASSLFFMGGNTGELFF.

The DNA of the CDR3 is TGTGCCAGCAGTGCCTCCTACAGGTCTCGCGCCTACAATGAGCAGTTCTTC. Its protein is CASSASYRSRAYNEQFF. The chain is built from TRBV28 and TRBJ2-1; D may be TRBD1 (5 bases). This CDR3 is built from 17 residues. Germline V CDR1 and CDR2: MDHEN, SYDVKM. V was pared by 5 bases and J by 2 bases, with 19 bases between.

The V and J genes are TRBV5-1 and TRBJ2-7, with a weak D call TRBD1 (5 bases). The germline V and J ends were trimmed by 1 base and 2 bases, with 7 bases remaining between them. The CDR3 sequence is 13 residues long. Germline V gene lookup returns CDR1 SGHRS and CDR2 YFSETQ. The CDR3 DNA reads TGCGCCAGCAGCTTGCAGGGAACCTACGAGCAGTACTTC. It encodes CASSLQGTYEQYF. The full variable domain, with the rest looked up from reference TRBV5-1 and TRBJ2-7, is KAGVTQTPRYLIKTRGQQVTLSCSPISGHRSVSWYQQTPGQGLQFLFEYFSETQRNKGNFPGRFSGRQFSNSRSEMNVSTLELGDSALYLCASSLQGTYEQYFGPGTRLTVT.

V gene TRBV7-2 combines with J gene TRBJ2-7; the match to TRBD2 covers 7 bases. The CDR3 spans 16 residues. The trim removed 2 bases at V and 1 base at J, leaving 8 bases unmatched. Germline lookup yields CDR1 SGHTA and CDR2 FQGNSA. The CDR3 region is CASSLSGASGSYEQYF. Written as DNA, the CDR3 is TGTGCCAGCAGCTTATCTGGGGCTAGCGGTTCCTACGAGCAGTACTTC. The full variable domain, its missing parts supplied by reference TRBV7-2 and TRBJ2-7, is GAGVSQSPSNKVTEKGKDVELRCDPISGHTALYWYRQSLGQGLEFLIYFQGNSAPDKSGLPSDRFSAERTGGSVSTLTIQRTQQEDSAVYLCASSLSGASGSYEQYFGPGTRLTVT.

There are a few counts of this clone. The gene calls are TRBV28 and TRBJ1-4, with 10 bases lining up with TRBD1. Germline-derived CDR1 and CDR2 are MDHEN and SYDVKM. J was trimmed by 7 bases and V by 6 bases; bases with no gene match: 2. This CDR3 comprises 13 residues. The CDR3 DNA sequence: TGTGCCAGCAGGGACAGGGGGAGTGAAAAACTGTTTTTT. It codes for CASRDRGSEKLFF.

The V call is TRBV11-2, the J call TRBJ1-4; 9 nucleotides match TRBD1. Germline V gene data show CDR1 as SGHAT and CDR2 as FQNNGV. The CDR3 has 18 residues. J gave up 2 bases and V 3 bases, and 10 bases lay outside the gene matches. CDR3 sequence (DNA): TGTGCCAGCAGCTTGAGGACAGGGGCTTGGGGGACTAATGAAAAACTGTTTTTT. Its translation is CASSLRTGAWGTNEKLFF.

This clone was detected only a few times. This chain joins TRBV7-9 and TRBJ2-6; 7 bases match TRBD1. The CDR3 runs to 18 residues. Germline V gene data show CDR1 as SEHNR and CDR2 as FQNEAQ (reference sequence). V lost 5 bases, J lost 0 bases, and 10 bases stayed unmatched. CDR3 region: CASSLTPGQHSGANVLTF. CDR3 DNA sequence: TGTGCCAGCAGCCTTACTCCGGGACAGCACTCTGGGGCCAACGTCCTGACTTTC. The whole variable domain, filled in from reference TRBV7-9 and TRBJ2-6, reads DTGVSQNPRHKITKRGQNVTFRCDPISEHNRLYWYRQTLGQGPEFLTYFQNEAQLEKSRLLSDRFSAERPKGSFSTLEIQRTEQGDSAMYLCASSLTPGQHSGANVLTFGAGSRLTVL.